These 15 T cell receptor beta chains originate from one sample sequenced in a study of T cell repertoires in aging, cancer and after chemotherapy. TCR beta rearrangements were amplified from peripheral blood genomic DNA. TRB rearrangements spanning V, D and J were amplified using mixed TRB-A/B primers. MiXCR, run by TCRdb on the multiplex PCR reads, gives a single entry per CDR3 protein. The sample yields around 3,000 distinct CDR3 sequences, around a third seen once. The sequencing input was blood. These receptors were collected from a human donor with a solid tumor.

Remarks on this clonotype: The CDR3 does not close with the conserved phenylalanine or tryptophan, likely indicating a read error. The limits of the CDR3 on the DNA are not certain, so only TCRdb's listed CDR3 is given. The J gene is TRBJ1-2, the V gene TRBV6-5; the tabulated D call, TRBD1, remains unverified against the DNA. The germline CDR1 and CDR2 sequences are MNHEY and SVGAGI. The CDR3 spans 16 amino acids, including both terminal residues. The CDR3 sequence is CASTLVTGTGFYGYKG.

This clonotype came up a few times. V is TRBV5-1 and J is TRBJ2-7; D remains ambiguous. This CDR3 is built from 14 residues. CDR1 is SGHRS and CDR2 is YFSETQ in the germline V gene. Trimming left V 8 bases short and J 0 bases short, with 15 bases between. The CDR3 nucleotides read TGCGCCAGGCCGTCGCTTTTCAGCTCCTACGAGCAGTACTTC. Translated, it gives CARPSLFSSYEQYF. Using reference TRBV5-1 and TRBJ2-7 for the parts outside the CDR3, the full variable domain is KAGVTQTPRYLIKTRGQQVTLSCSPISGHRSVSWYQQTPGQGLQFLFEYFSETQRNKGNFPGRFSGRQFSNSRSEMNVSTLELGDSALYLCARPSLFSSYEQYFGPGTRLTVT.

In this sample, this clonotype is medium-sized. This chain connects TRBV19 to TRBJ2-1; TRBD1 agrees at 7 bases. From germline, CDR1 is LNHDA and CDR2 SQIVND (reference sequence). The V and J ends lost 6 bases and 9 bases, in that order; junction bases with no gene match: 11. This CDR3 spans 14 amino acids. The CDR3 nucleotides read TGTGCCAGTAGGAAGACAGGGTCGAATGCTGAGCAGTTCTTC. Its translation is CASRKTGSNAEQFF.

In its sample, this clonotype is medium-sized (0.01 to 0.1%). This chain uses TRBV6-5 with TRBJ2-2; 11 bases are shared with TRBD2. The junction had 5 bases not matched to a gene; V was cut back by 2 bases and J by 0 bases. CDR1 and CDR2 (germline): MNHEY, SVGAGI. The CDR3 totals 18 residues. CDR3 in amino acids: CASSYGLAGGANTGELFF. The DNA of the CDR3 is TGTGCCAGCAGTTACGGGCTAGCGGGGGGCGCGAACACCGGGGAGCTGTTTTTT.

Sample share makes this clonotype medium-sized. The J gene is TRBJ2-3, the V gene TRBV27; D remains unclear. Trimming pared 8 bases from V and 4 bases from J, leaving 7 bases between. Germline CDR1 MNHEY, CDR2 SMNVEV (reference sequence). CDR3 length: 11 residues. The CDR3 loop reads CASQHADTQYF. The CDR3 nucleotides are TGTGCCAGCCAGCACGCAGATACGCAGTATTTT.

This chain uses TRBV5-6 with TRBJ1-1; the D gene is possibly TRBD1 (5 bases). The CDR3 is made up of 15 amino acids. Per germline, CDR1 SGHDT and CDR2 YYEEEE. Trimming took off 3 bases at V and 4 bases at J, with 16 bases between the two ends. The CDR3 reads CASSWGRGSGTEAFF. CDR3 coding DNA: TGTGCCAGCAGCTGGGGGAGGGGTTCCGGCACTGAAGCTTTCTTT.

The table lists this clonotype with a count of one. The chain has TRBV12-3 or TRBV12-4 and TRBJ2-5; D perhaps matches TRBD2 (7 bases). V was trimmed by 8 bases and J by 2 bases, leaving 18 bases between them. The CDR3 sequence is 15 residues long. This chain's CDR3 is CASSRVGGVQETQYF. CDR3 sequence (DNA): TGTGCCAGCTCACGTGTAGGGGGGGTACAAGAGACCCAGTACTTC.

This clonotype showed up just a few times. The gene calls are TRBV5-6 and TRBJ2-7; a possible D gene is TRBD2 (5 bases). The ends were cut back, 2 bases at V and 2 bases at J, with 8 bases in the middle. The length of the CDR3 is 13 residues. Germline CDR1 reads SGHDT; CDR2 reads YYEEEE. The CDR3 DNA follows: TGTGCCAGCAGCTTTGAGGGCCCCTACGAGCAGTACGTC. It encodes CASSFEGPYEQYV.

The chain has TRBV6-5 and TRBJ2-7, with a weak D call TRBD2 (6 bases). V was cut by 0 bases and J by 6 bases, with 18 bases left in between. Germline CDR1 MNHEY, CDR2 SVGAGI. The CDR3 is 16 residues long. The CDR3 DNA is TGTGCCAGCAGTTACTCGATTTTGGGCGCCGGGGGCGAGCAGTACTTC. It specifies CASSYSILGAGGEQYF.

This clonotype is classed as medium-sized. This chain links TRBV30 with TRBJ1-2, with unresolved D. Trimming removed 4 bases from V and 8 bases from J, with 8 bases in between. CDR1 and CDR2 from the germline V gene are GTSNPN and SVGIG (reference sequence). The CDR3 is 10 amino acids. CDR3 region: CAWKEGGYTF. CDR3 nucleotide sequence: TGTGCCTGGAAGGAGGGCGGCTACACCTTC.

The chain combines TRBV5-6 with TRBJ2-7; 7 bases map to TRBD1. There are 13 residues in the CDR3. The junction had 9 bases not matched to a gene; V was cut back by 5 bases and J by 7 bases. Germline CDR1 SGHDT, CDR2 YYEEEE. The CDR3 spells CASSSRTGREQYF. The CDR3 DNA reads TGTGCCAGCAGTTCCCGGACAGGTAGGGAGCAGTACTTC.

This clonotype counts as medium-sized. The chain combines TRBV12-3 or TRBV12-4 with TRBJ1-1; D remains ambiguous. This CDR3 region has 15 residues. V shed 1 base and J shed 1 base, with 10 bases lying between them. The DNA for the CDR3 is TGTGCCAGCAGTTTAGACGCCTTTAAGAACACTGAAGCTTTCTTT. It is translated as CASSLDAFKNTEAFF.

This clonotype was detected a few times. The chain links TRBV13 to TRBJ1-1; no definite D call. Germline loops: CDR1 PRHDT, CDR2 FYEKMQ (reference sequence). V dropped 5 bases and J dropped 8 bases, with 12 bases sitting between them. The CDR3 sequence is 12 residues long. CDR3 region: CASSKRAGEAFF. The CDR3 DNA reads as TGTGCCAGCAGCAAGAGAGCAGGAGAAGCTTTCTTT.

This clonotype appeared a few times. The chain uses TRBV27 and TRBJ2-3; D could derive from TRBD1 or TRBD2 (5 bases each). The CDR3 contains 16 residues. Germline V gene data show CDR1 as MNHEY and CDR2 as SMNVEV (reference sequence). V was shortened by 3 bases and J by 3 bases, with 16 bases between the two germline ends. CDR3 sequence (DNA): TGTGCCAGCAGTTTTTTGGGGGTTTCAGTGACAGATACGCAGTATTTT. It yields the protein CASSFLGVSVTDTQYF.

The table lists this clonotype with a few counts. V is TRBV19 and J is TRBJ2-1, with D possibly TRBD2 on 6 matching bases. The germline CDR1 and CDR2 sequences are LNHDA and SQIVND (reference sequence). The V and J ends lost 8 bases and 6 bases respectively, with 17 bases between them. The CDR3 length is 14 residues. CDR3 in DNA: TGTGCCAGTGGTAGACTAGTGCCCGTCAATGAGCAGTTCTTC. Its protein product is CASGRLVPVNEQFF.